What follows are 17 T cell receptor beta chains derived from one specimen sequenced in a study of blood T cell repertoires in COVID-19. Sequenced by immunoSEQ multiplex PCR; TCRdb stores in-frame clones only, minus some. The data show 300,000 to 450,000 clones, 88% seen once. What was sequenced was PBMCs or T cells enriched from blood (not recorded which). The receptor source for this set is a woman aged 18-29 years who had recovered from COVID-19.

This clone has just one count. V and J are TRBV15 and TRBJ1-2; 10 nucleotides line up with TRBD1. Germline values: CDR1 LNHNV, CDR2 YYDKDF (reference sequence). The V and J ends lost 3 bases and 7 bases, in that order; junction bases with no gene match: 8. This CDR3 spans 15 amino acids. The chain's CDR3 is CATSRAWDRGGGYTF. The CDR3 nucleotides are TGTGCCACCAGCAGGGCTTGGGACAGGGGCGGTGGCTACACCTTC. Supplemented by reference TRBV15 and TRBJ1-2, the full variable domain reads DAMVIQNPRYQVTQFGKPVTLSCSQTLNHNVMYWYQQKSSQAPKLLFHYYDKDFNNEADTPDNFQSRRPNTSFCFLDIRSPGLGDTAMYLCATSRAWDRGGGYTFGSGTRLTVV.

The chain has TRBV6-5 and TRBJ1-1; 9 nucleotides align to TRBD1. Germline values: CDR1 MNHEY, CDR2 SVGAGI. The CDR3 runs 15 residues. The trim removed 0 bases at V and 7 bases at J, leaving 6 bases unmatched. The CDR3 region is CASSYSNRGRIEAFF. CDR3 DNA sequence: TGTGCCAGCAGTTACTCGAACAGGGGGCGCATTGAAGCTTTCTTT.

The chain is built from TRBV6-5 and TRBJ2-3; D is unclear. The CDR3 is 14 residues long. The V end was cut by 10 bases, the J end by 1 base, with 15 bases between. CDR1 MNHEY and CDR2 SVGAGI come from the germline V gene. The CDR3 nucleotides read TGTGCCATCTTACCGCTAGAGCGCACAGATACGCAGTATTTT. Amino acid sequence: CAILPLERTDTQYF.

This chain uses TRBV5-1 with TRBJ1-3, with 7 bases that match TRBD1. V trimming: 1 base; J trimming: 4 bases; junction bases outside the gene matches: 5. The V gene's germline CDR1 is SGHRS and CDR2 YFSETQ. There are 15 residues in the CDR3. DNA of the CDR3: TGCGCCAGCAGCTTGACAGGGGTGAGCGGAAACACCATATATTTT. Protein product: CASSLTGVSGNTIYF. The full variable domain, in which reference TRBV5-1 and TRBJ1-3 provide the parts outside the CDR3, is KAGVTQTPRYLIKTRGQQVTLSCSPISGHRSVSWYQQTPGQGLQFLFEYFSETQRNKGNFPGRFSGRQFSNSRSEMNVSTLELGDSALYLCASSLTGVSGNTIYFGEGSWLTVV.

This clone occurred a few times. DNA for the CDR3: TGTGCCAGCAGCTCGCCCGGGGGTCGGGGCGAGCAGTACTTC. It specifies CASSSPGGRGEQYF. The chain recombines TRBV6-2 or TRBV6-3 with TRBJ2-7, with D perhaps matching TRBD2 (6 bases). Germline V gene sequence: CDR1 MNHEY, CDR2 SVGEGT. The CDR3 runs 14 residues. The V end lost 6 bases, the J end lost 6 bases, and 18 bases lay between the germline ends.

The chain uses TRBV28 and TRBJ2-7; 9 bases are shared with TRBD1. This CDR3 has 15 residues. The germline CDR1 and CDR2 sequences are MDHEN and SYDVKM. V shed 6 bases, J shed 5 bases, and the junction held 11 bases outside the gene matches. CDR3 nucleotides: TGTGCCAGCAGACCCAGGACAGGGGAATTGAACGAGCAGTACTTC. Translated: CASRPRTGELNEQYF.

The V and J genes are TRBV13 and TRBJ2-5, with TRBD2 matching 11 bases. Germline assignment: CDR1 PRHDT and CDR2 FYEKMQ (reference sequence). J was trimmed by 4 bases and V by 6 bases; bases with no gene match: 4. The CDR3 covers 14 residues. The chain's CDR3 is CASRGSGGAETQYF. CDR3 DNA sequence: TGTGCCAGCAGGGGTAGCGGGGGGGCAGAGACCCAGTACTTC.

This rearrangement joins TRBV29-1 to TRBJ1-1, with 9 bases that match TRBD1. The CDR3 totals 14 residues. Germline trimming cut 5 bases from V and 4 bases from J; bases unmatched to any gene: 8. Germline CDR1 SQVTM, CDR2 ANQGSEA. The CDR3 nucleotides are TGCAGCGTTTGGACAGGGGTGGAATTCACTGAAGCTTTCTTT. It translates to CSVWTGVEFTEAFF.

V and J are TRBV30 and TRBJ1-5; TRBD1 agrees at 12 bases. V was pared by 2 bases and J by 2 bases, with 13 bases of the junction left unmatched. Germline CDR1 is GTSNPN and CDR2 is SVGIG (reference sequence). The CDR3 contains 19 residues. CDR3 protein: CAWSHLRDRGQGRNQPQHF. CDR3 coding DNA: TGTGCCTGGAGTCATTTACGGGACAGGGGGCAAGGCCGCAATCAGCCCCAGCATTTT.

V is TRBV28 and J is TRBJ1-1, with D possibly being TRBD1 (6 bases). Germline V lookup: CDR1 MDHEN, CDR2 SYDVKM. The CDR3 extends over 13 amino acids. V was clipped by 10 bases and J by 4 bases, with 16 bases between them. The DNA for the CDR3 is TGTGCCACCTTCGGGGGGCGGGGCACTGAAGCTTTCTTT. Its protein product is CATFGGRGTEAFF.

V and J are TRBV5-6 and TRBJ2-1; 7 bases agree with TRBD1. CDR1 SGHDT and CDR2 YYEEEE come from the germline V gene. V trimming: 4 bases; J trimming: 8 bases; junction bases outside the gene matches: 6. This CDR3 has 13 amino acids. CDR3: CASSLPTGHEQFF. Written as DNA, the CDR3 is TGTGCCAGCAGCCTCCCGACAGGGCATGAGCAGTTCTTC. The full variable domain, its missing parts supplied by reference TRBV5-6 and TRBJ2-1, is DAGVTQSPTHLIKTRGQQVTLRCSPKSGHDTVSWYQQALGQGPQFIFQYYEEEERQRGNFPDRFSGHQFPNYSSELNVNALLLGDSALYLCASSLPTGHEQFFGPGTRLTVL.

The rearrangement links TRBV19 to TRBJ1-1; D is unclear. The CDR3 totals 15 residues. Germline assignment: CDR1 LNHDA and CDR2 SQIVND (reference sequence). With 6 bases removed from V and 2 bases from J, the gap between germline ends came to 16 bases. This CDR3 reads CASRPLETLNTEAFF. CDR3 DNA sequence: TGTGCCAGTAGACCCCTAGAGACCCTAAACACTGAAGCTTTCTTT.

The chain recombines TRBV19 with TRBJ1-5, with 7 bases aligning to TRBD1. CDR1 is LNHDA, CDR2 SQIVND, per germline (reference sequence). The CDR3 extends over 15 amino acids. Trimming took 3 bases from V and 4 from J; bases not matched to a gene: 6. CDR3 amino acids: CASSIPDRLNQPQHF. CDR3 in DNA: TGTGCCAGTAGTATCCCGGACAGGTTGAATCAGCCCCAGCATTTT.

The chain joins TRBV15 to TRBJ1-1, with no clear D. Trimming pared 1 base from V and 4 bases from J, leaving 10 bases between. The CDR3 extends over 14 amino acids. CDR1 LNHNV and CDR2 YYDKDF come from the germline V gene (reference sequence). The DNA for the CDR3 is TGTGCCACCAGCAGAGCACAACCGGGCACTGAAGCTTTCTTT. Its protein product is CATSRAQPGTEAFF.

The CDR3 nucleotides read TGCGCCAGCAGCGGACAGGGTGATGAAAAACTGTTTTTT. Encoded protein: CASSGQGDEKLFF. The chain recombines TRBV5-1 with TRBJ1-4, with TRBD1 matching over 8 bases. V was pared by 4 bases and J by 6 bases, with 2 bases of the junction left unmatched. This CDR3 spans 13 amino acids. The germline CDR1 and CDR2 sequences are SGHRS and YFSETQ. The full variable domain, in which reference TRBV5-1 and TRBJ1-4 provide the parts outside the CDR3, is KAGVTQTPRYLIKTRGQQVTLSCSPISGHRSVSWYQQTPGQGLQFLFEYFSETQRNKGNFPGRFSGRQFSNSRSEMNVSTLELGDSALYLCASSGQGDEKLFFGSGTQLSVL.

The rearrangement uses TRBV5-5 and TRBJ1-5, with D uncertain. From germline, CDR1 is SGHKS and CDR2 YYEKEE (reference sequence). The CDR3 contains 14 residues. Trimming stripped 0 bases from V and 4 bases from J, with 8 bases between. CDR3 in amino acids: CASSLASQNQPQHF. CDR3 nucleotide sequence: TGTGCCAGCAGCTTGGCTAGCCAGAATCAGCCCCAGCATTTT.

The chain links TRBV11-1 to TRBJ2-1; TRBD1 aligns across 9 bases. Germline CDR1 and CDR2: SGHAT and FQDESV (reference sequence). The CDR3 is 14 residues long. V lost 6 bases to trimming and J lost 7 bases; unmatched junction nucleotides: 7. CDR3 residues: CASSPGQGVNEQFF. The CDR3 DNA reads as TGTGCCAGCAGTCCGGGACAGGGTGTAAATGAGCAGTTCTTC.